The entry below gives a single T cell receptor (beta chain) sequence along with its context. Its matching antigen is unknown. This sample is part of a study of Graves' ophthalmopathy and Graves' hyperthyroidism. Overall study results and limits: Progression of ophthalmopathy was predicted by the model with around 70% sensitivity and about 72% specificity. A majority of expanded thyroid clonotypes exceeding 0.001 frequency were likewise present in blood.

Additional autoimmune diseases, uncontrolled infections, pregnancy or lactation disqualified patients. A diagnosis was made from clinical symptoms together with serum thyroxine, TRAb, thyroid ultrasound and orbital computed tomography. The CDR3 sequence is 15 residues long. From germline, CDR1 is ENHRY and CDR2 SYGVKD. V lost 4 bases, J lost 2 bases, and 7 bases stayed unmatched. Amplifying from RNA transcripts, the study obtained TCR beta CDR3 regions. The workflow started with a first-round RT-PCR run with HTBI primers and then moved on to a second-round multiplex PCR. TCRdb redid the calling of the multiplex PCR reads with MiXCR, one entry per CDR3 protein. Of 200,000 to 250,000 distinct CDR3 sequences in the sample, around 50% were seen once.

The source is an adult man with Graves' ophthalmopathy. The gene calls are TRBV10-3 and TRBJ2-7, with 8 nucleotides matching TRBD2. The sample taken for sequencing was peripheral blood. CDR3 in amino acids: CAISGLSGSPYEQYF. The CDR3 nucleotides are TGTGCCATCAGTGGTCTGAGCGGGAGTCCCTACGAGCAGTACTTC.